This TCR beta chain was recovered during a study of blood T cell repertoires in COVID-19. Either two negative PCRs, clearance, or symptom resolution qualified Cohort 3 donors as recovered. The CDR3 totals 16 residues. The ends were cut back, 2 bases at V and 2 bases at J, with 15 bases in the middle. CDR1 and CDR2 from the germline V gene are WNHNN and SYGVQD (reference sequence). This clone was seen a few times. TCRdb keeps only in-frame clones here, not all; method: immunoSEQ multiplex PCR. The sample includes about 250,000 clones, more than 75% seen only once; the top ten take 1.5% to 2%. The sample consisted of PBMCs or T cells enriched from blood (not recorded which). The source is a middle-aged man who had recovered from COVID-19. V and J are TRBV10-1 and TRBJ1-1, with no clear D. The CDR3 is CASSERKRRSNTEAFF. In DNA, the CDR3 is TGCGCCAGCAGTGAGCGGAAGCGTCGGTCAAACACTGAAGCTTTCTTT.